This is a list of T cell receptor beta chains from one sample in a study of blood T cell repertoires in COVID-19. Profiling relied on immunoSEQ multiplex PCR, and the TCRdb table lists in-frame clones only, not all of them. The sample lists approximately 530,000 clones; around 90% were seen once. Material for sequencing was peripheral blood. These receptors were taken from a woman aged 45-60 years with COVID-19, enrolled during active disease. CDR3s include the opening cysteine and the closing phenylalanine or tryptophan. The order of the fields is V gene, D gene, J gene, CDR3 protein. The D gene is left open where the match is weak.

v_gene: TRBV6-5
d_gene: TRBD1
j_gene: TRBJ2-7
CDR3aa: CASATGGDSYEQYF

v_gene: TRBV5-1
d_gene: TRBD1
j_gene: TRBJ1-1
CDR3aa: CASRSGTGYTEAFF

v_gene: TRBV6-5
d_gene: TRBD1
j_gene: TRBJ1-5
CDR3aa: CASSPPGQGQHF

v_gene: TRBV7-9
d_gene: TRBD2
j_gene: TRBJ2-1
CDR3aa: CASSPRLAGTYNEQFF

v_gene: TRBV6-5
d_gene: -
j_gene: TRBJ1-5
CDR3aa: CASSRNPRDGQPQHF

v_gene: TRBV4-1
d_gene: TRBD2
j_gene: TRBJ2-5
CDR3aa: CASSQGGSGGLKRTQYF

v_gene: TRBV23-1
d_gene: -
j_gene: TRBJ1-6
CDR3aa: CASSQSNGRGTGLNSPLHF

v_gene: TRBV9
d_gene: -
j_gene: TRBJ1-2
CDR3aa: CASSVGQLYGYTF

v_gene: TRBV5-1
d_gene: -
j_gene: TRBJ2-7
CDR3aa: CASTTSGQGHYEQYF

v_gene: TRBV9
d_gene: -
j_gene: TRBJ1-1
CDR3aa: CASSVDVSGEGFF

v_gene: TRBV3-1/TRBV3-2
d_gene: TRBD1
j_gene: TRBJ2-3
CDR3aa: CASSLMGDRGGNTQYF

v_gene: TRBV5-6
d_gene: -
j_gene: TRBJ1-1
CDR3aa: CASSFRTVNTEAFF

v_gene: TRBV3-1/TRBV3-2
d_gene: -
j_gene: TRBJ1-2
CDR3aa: CASSHEGRTGYTF

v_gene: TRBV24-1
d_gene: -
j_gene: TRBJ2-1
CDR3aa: CATSDASSTAQVDEQFF

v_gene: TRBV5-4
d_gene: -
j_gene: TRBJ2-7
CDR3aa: CASSLTGTYEQYF

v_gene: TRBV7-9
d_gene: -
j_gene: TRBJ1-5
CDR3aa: CASSLGDNLSNQPQHF

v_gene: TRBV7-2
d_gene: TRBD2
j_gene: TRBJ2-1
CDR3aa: CASSLAPWTSGYNEQFF

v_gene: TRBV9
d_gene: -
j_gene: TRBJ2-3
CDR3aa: CASSQSPGTDTQYF

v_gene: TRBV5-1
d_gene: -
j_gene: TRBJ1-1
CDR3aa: CASSQGGGKGTEAFF

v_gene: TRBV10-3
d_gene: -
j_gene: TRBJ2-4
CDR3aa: CAISCNTGSRNIQYF

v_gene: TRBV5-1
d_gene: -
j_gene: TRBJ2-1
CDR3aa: CASSPTPDARGGNEQFF

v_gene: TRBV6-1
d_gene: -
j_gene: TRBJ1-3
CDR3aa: CASSGRDILSGNTIYF

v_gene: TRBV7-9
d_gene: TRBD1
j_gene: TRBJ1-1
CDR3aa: CASSGGLQGWAEAFF

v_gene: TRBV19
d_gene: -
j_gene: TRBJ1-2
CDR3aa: CASSIDLRAYYGYTF

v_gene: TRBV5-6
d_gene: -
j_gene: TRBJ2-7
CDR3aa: CASSLGSSYEQYF

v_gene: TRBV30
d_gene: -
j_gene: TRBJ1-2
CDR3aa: CAWSSGQSVNYGYTF

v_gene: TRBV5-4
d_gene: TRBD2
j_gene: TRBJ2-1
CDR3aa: CASSSTSGGYNEQFF

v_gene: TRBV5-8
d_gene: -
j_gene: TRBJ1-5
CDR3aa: CASSRTGTGNQPQHF

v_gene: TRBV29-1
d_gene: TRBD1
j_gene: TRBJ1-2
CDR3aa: CSVDTGGRLYGYTF

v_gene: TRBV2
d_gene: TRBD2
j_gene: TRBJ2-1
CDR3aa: CASSDLSGGANEQFF

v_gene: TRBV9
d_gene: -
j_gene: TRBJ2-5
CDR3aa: CASSRGGTQETQYF

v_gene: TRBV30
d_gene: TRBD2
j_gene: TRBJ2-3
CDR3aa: CAWNRGGSDTQYF

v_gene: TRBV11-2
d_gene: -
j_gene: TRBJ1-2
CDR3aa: CASSLGGVGYGYTF

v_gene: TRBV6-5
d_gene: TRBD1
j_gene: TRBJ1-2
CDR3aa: CASRQGVQGYGYTF

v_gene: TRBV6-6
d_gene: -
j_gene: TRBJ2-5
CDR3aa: CASGTSSFETQYF

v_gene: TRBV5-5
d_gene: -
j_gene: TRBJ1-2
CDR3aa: CASSLDSTGYGYTF

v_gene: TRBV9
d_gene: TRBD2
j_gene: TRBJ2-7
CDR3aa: CASSSSASSGLYEQYF

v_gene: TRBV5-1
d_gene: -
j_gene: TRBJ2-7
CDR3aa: CASSGGPSRDYEQYF

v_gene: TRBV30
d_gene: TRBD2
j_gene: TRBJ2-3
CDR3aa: CAWSWGGKGTQYF

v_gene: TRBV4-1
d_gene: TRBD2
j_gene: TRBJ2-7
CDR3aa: CASSLARTSGAPYEQYF

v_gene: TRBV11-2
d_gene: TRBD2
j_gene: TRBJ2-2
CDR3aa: CASSSGAGNTGELFF

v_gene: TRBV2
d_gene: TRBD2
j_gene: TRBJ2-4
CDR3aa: CASIRGGHWNIQYF

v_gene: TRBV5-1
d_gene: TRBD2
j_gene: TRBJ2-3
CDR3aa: CASRPSGGITDTQYF

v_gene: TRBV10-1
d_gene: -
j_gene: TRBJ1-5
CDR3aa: CASSEVQGTNQPQHF

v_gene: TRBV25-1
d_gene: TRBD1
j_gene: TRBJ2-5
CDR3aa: CASSELKGGAETQYF

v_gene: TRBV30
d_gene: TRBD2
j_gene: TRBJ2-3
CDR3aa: CAWEGLAGSIDTQYF

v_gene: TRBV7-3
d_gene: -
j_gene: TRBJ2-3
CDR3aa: CASSELAGDTQYF

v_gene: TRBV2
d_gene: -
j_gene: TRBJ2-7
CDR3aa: CASSGGHPSSYEQYF